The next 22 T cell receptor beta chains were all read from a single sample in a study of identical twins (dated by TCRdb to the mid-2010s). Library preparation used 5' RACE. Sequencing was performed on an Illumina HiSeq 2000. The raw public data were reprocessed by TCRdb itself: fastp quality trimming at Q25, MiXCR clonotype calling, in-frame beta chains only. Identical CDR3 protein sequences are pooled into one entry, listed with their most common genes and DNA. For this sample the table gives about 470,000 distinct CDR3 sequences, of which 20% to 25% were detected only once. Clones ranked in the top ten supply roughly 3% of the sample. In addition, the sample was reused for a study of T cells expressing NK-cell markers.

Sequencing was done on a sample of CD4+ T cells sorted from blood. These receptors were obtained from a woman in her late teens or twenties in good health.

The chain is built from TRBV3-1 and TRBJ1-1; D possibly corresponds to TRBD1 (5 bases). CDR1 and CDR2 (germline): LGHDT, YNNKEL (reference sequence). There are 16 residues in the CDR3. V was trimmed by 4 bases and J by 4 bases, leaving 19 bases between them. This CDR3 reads CASSPDGGNRGTEAFF. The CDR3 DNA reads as TGTGCCAGCAGCCCTGACGGGGGGAATCGGGGCACTGAAGCTTTCTTT.

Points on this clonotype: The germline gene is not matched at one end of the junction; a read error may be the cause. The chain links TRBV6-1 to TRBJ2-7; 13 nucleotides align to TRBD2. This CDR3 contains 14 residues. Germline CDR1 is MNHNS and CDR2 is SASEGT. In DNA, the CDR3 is TGTGCCTCCTCCGGGACTAGCGGGATAGTCGAGCAGCACTTC. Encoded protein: CASSGTSGIVEQHF.

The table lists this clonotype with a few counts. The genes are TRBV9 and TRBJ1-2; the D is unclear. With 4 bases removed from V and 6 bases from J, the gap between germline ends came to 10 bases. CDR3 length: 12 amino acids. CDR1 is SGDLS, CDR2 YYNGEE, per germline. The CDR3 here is CASSPGTHGYTF. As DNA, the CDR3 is TGTGCCAGCAGCCCGGGTACGCATGGCTACACCTTC.

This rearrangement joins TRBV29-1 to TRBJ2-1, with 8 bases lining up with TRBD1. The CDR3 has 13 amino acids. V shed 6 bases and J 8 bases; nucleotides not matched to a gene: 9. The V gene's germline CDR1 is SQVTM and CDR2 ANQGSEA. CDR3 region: CSVRDRSSHEQFF. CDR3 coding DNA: TGCAGCGTCCGGGACAGGTCCTCGCATGAGCAGTTCTTC.

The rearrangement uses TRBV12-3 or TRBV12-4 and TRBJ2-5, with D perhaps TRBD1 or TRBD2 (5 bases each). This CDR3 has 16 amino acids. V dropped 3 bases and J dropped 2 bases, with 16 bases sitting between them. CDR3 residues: CASSFLSGRPQETQYF. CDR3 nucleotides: TGTGCCAGCAGTTTTCTGTCGGGACGGCCACAAGAGACCCAGTACTTC.

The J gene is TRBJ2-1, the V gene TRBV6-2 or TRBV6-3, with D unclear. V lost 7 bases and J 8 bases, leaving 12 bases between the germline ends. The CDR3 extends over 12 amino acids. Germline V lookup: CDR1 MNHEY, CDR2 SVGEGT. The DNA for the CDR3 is TGTGCCAGCATTTCCCGGACGGATGAGCAGTTCTTC. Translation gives CASISRTDEQFF.

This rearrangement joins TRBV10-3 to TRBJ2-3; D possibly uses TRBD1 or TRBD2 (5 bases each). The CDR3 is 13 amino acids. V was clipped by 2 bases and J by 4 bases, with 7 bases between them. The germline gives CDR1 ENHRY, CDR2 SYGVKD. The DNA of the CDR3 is TGTGCCATCAGTGAGGGGACCCCAGATACGCAGTATTTT. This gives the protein CAISEGTPDTQYF.

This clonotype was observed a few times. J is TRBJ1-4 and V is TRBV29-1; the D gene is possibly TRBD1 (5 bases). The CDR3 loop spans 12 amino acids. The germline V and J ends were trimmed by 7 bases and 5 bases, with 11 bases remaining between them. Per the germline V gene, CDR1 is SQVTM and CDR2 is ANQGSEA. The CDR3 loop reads CSARQLNEKLFF. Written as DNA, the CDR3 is TGCAGCGCCCGACAGCTCAATGAAAAACTGTTTTTT.

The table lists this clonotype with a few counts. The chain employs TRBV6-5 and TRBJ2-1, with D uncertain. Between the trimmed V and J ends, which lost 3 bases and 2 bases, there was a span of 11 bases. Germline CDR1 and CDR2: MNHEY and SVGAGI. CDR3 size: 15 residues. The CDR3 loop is CASSYTASAYNEQFF. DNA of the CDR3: TGTGCCAGCAGTTATACGGCGAGTGCCTACAATGAGCAGTTCTTC.

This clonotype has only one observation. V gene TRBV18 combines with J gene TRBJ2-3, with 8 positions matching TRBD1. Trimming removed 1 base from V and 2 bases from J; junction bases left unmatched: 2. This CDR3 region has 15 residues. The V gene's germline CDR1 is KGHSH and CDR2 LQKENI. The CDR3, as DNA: TGTGCCAGCTCACCACACCAGGGGGCCACAGATACGCAGTATTTT. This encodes CASSPHQGATDTQYF.

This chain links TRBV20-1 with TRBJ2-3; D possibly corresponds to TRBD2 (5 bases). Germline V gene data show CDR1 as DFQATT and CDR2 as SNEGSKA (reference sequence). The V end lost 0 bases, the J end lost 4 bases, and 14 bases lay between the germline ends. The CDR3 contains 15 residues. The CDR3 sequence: CSARDLGSNSDTQYF. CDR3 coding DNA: TGCAGTGCTAGAGATTTGGGGAGCAATTCAGATACGCAGTATTTT.

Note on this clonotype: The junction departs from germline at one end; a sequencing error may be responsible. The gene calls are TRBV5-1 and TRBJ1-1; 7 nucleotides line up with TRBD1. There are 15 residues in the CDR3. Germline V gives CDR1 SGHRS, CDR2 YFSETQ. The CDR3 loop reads CASSLRTGENTGAFF. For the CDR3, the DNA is TGCGCCAGCAGCCTGCGAACAGGGGAGAACACTGGAGCTTTCTTT.

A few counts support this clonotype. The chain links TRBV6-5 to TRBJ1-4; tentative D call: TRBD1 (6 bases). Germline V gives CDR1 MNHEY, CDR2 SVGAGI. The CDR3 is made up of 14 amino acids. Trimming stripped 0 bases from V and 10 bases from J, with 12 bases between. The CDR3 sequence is CASSYSPGGGKLFF. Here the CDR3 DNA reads TGTGCCAGCAGTTACTCGCCAGGAGGGGGAAAACTGTTTTTT.

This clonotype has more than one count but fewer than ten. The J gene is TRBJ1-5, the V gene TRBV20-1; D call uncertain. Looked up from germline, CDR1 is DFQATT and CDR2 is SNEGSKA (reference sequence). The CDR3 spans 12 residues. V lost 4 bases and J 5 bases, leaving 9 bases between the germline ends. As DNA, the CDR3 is TGCAGTGCTACCAACAGCTATCAGCCCCAGCATTTT. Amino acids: CSATNSYQPQHF.

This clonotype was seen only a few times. CDR3 in amino acids: CASSFRPQSSYNEQFF. CDR3 DNA: TGTGCCAGCAGCTTTCGCCCTCAGAGCTCCTACAATGAGCAGTTCTTC. The rearrangement joins TRBV6-1 to TRBJ2-1; D ambiguous. The CDR3 totals 16 residues. V lost 6 bases, J lost 0 bases, and 15 bases lay in between. CDR1 is MNHNS and CDR2 is SASEGT in the germline V gene.

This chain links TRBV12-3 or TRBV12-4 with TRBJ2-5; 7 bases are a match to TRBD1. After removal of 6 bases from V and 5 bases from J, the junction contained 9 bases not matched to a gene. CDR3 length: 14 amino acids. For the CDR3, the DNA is TGTGCCAGCAGCCCTACAGGGGCTCGGGAGACCCAGTACTTC. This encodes CASSPTGARETQYF.

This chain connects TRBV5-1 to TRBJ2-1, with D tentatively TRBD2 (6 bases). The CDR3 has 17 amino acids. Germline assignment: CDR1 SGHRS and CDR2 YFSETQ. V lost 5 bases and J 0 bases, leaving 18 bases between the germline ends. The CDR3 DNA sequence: TGCGCCAGCAGATCAATCGGGGGATTGAGCTCCTACAATGAGCAGTTCTTC. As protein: CASRSIGGLSSYNEQFF.

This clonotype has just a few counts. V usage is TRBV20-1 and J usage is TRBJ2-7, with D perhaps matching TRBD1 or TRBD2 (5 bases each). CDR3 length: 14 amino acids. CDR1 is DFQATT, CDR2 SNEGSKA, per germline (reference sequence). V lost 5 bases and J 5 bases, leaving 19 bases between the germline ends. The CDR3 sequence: CSASRGAQADEQYF. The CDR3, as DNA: TGCAGTGCTTCGAGGGGAGCGCAAGCAGACGAGCAGTACTTC.

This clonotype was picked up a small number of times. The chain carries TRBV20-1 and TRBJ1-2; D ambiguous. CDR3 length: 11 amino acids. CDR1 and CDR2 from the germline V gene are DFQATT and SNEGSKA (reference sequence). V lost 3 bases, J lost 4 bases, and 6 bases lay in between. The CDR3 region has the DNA TGCAGTGCTAGGATCAGCTATGGCTACACCTTC. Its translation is CSARISYGYTF.

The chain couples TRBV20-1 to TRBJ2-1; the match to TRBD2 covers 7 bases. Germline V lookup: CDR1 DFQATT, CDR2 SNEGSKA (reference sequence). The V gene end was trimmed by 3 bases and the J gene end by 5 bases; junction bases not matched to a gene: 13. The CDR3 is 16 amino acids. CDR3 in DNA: TGCAGTGCTAGTAAACCGAGGCTAGCGGACCACAATGAGCAGTTCTTC. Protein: CSASKPRLADHNEQFF.

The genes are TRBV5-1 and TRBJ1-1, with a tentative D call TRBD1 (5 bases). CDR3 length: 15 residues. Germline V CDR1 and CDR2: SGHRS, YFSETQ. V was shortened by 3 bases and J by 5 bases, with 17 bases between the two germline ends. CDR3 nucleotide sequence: TGCGCCAGCAGCTCAGGGCCTGGTAGAGGGACTGAAGCTTTCTTT. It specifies CASSSGPGRGTEAFF. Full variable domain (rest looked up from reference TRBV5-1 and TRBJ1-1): KAGVTQTPRYLIKTRGQQVTLSCSPISGHRSVSWYQQTPGQGLQFLFEYFSETQRNKGNFPGRFSGRQFSNSRSEMNVSTLELGDSALYLCASSSGPGRGTEAFFGQGTRLTVV.

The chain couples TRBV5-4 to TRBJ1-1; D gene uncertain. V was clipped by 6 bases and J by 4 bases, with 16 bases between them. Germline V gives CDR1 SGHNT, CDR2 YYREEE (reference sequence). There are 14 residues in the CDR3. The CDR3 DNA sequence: TGTGCCAGCATCCAGGACCCCGGCGGCACTGAAGCTTTCTTT. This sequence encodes CASIQDPGGTEAFF.